These 17 T cell receptor beta chains were all obtained from the same sample, sequenced in a study of OX40 agonist ivuxolimab in advanced cancers. TCRdb's copy holds only in-frame clones and misses some; the assay was immunoSEQ multiplex PCR. The sample has about 58,000 clones, 80% to 85% seen once. The input for sequencing was CD4+ or CD8+ T cells sorted from blood, taken in a trial of the OX40 agonist ivuxolimab. The receptors originated from an adult with an advanced solid tumor such as melanoma, head and neck, liver or kidney cancer.

The rearrangement links TRBV5-6 to TRBJ2-5; 8 nucleotides line up with TRBD1. The CDR3 is 14 amino acids. Germline CDR1 is SGHDT and CDR2 is YYEEEE. The V and J ends lost 4 bases and 2 bases, in that order; junction bases with no gene match: 4. The CDR3 here is CASSLQGGQETQYF. The CDR3 nucleotides are TGTGCCAGCAGCCTACAGGGGGGTCAAGAGACCCAGTACTTC.

The chain links TRBV14 to TRBJ2-1; the D is unclear. Trimming cost V 5 bases and J 9 bases, with 11 bases left between them. Germline V gene data show CDR1 as SGHDN and CDR2 as FVKESK. The CDR3 has 12 amino acids. CDR3 in amino acids: CASSVTYGEQFF. As DNA, the CDR3 is TGTGCCAGCAGCGTTACTTACGGTGAGCAGTTCTTC.

This clone was detected once. The chain couples TRBV30 to TRBJ2-4; TRBD2 matches 8 bases. The CDR3 sequence is 15 residues long. V shed 1 base and J 3 bases; nucleotides not matched to a gene: 5. Per germline, CDR1 GTSNPN and CDR2 SVGIG (reference sequence). The CDR3 coding sequence is TGTGCCTGGAGTGAAGCGGGGGCATTCAAAAACATTCAGTACTTC. This gives the protein CAWSEAGAFKNIQYF.

The gene calls are TRBV4-2 and TRBJ1-2, with TRBD1 as a possible D gene (5 bases). Per germline, CDR1 LGHNA and CDR2 YNFKEQ. V lost 0 bases to trimming and J lost 1 base, with 9 bases between them. The CDR3 contains 15 residues. The CDR3 DNA is TGTGCCAGCAGCCAAGATAGGGACCTTAACTATGGCTACACCTTC. The encoded protein is CASSQDRDLNYGYTF.

In DNA form, the CDR3 reads TGTGCCAGCAGCCCACAGTCGTGGGGCGGGGAGCTGTTTTTT. Amino acid sequence: CASSPQSWGGELFF. The chain links TRBV2 to TRBJ2-2, with unresolved D. Germline loops: CDR1 SNHLY, CDR2 FYNNEI. This CDR3 has 14 amino acids. V was trimmed by 6 bases and J by 7 bases, leaving 15 bases between them.

CDR3 nucleotide sequence: TGTGCCAGCAGTGAAGGGACTAGTGGTGAGACCCAGTACTTC. Translating gives CASSEGTSGETQYF. The chain uses TRBV2 and TRBJ2-5; the match to TRBD2 covers 7 bases. V was clipped by 1 base and J by 5 bases; unmatched bases: 4. Germline V CDR1 and CDR2: SNHLY, FYNNEI. There are 14 residues in the CDR3.

The genes are TRBV28 and TRBJ2-3; D possibly uses TRBD1 or TRBD2 (5 bases each). CDR1 and CDR2 (germline): MDHEN, SYDVKM. With 4 bases removed from V and 2 bases from J, the gap between germline ends came to 16 bases. This CDR3 is built from 16 residues. CDR3 residues: CASSWGRDGNTDTQYF. The CDR3, as DNA: TGTGCCAGCAGTTGGGGCAGGGACGGAAACACAGATACGCAGTATTTT.

The chain is built from TRBV28 and TRBJ1-2; D is ambiguous. The CDR3 covers 16 residues. The germline V gene has CDR1 MDHEN and CDR2 SYDVKM. V was pared by 4 bases and J by 4 bases, with 19 bases between. Here the CDR3 DNA reads TGTGCCAGCAGTTCCGATCAAAAGACCTACGCCTATGGCTACACCTTC. This codes for CASSSDQKTYAYGYTF.

This chain uses TRBV18 with TRBJ1-1; TRBD1 matches 10 bases. CDR3 length equals 15 residues. Germline trimming cut 0 bases from V and 7 bases from J; bases unmatched to any gene: 5. Germline V CDR1 and CDR2: KGHSH, LQKENI. CDR3 in DNA: TGTGCCAGCTCACCACCGACAGGGGGCCGTGGTGAAGCTTTCTTT. Translation: CASSPPTGGRGEAFF.

This sequence joins TRBV7-2 and TRBJ2-5, with a possible D match to TRBD2 (6 bases). The CDR3 runs 16 residues. V lost 6 bases and J lost 5, with 22 bases in between. Germline V gives CDR1 SGHTA, CDR2 FQGNSA. The CDR3 protein is CASSPPGTGGHETQYF. CDR3 coding DNA: TGTGCCAGCAGTCCGCCTGGGACTGGAGGGCATGAGACCCAGTACTTC.

The gene calls are TRBV5-1 and TRBJ2-2; tentative D call: TRBD1 (6 bases). CDR3 length: 14 amino acids. V was shortened by 5 bases and J by 4 bases, with 12 bases between the two germline ends. From germline, CDR1 is SGHRS and CDR2 YFSETQ. The CDR3 protein is CASRGAGVTGELFF. Written as DNA, the CDR3 is TGCGCCAGCAGAGGGGCAGGGGTCACCGGGGAGCTGTTTTTT.

The V gene is TRBV28, the J gene TRBJ2-7; D is undetermined. CDR1 and CDR2 (germline): MDHEN, SYDVKM. The CDR3 is made up of 12 amino acids. The V and J ends lost 4 bases and 3 bases respectively, with 7 bases between them. The CDR3 loop is CASSSYYYEQYF. Here the CDR3 DNA reads TGTGCCAGCAGTTCCTATTACTACGAGCAGTACTTC.

The CDR3 loop is CASSLAGRGAGEQYF. CDR3 DNA: TGTGCCAGCAGCTTGGCCGGGCGGGGGGCAGGCGAGCAGTACTTC. The V call is TRBV5-4, the J call TRBJ2-7; 8 nucleotides line up with TRBD2. This CDR3 contains 15 residues. With 0 bases clipped from V and 6 bases from J, the junction kept 8 bases outside the gene matches. Germline V lookup: CDR1 SGHNT, CDR2 YYREEE (reference sequence).

To note about this clone: A read error may produce the germline difference seen at one junction end. V is TRBV18 and J is TRBJ1-2; D is uncertain. The CDR3 extends over 10 amino acids. The germline V gene has CDR1 KGHSH and CDR2 LQKENI. Written as DNA, the CDR3 is TGTGCCAGCTCCATGGGCTTCCTACTCTTC. Its protein is CASSMGFLLF.

The chain carries TRBV10-3 and TRBJ1-1; unclear D gene. V was pared by 2 bases and J by 2 bases, with 3 bases between. The V gene's germline CDR1 is ENHRY and CDR2 SYGVKD. This CDR3 is 12 amino acids long. CDR3: CAISERNTEAFF. CDR3 DNA: TGTGCCATCAGTGAGCGTAACACTGAAGCTTTCTTT.

This chain links TRBV5-1 with TRBJ2-3, with D possibly being TRBD2 (5 bases). With 2 bases removed from V and 0 bases from J, the gap between germline ends came to 7 bases. This CDR3 has 14 amino acids. Germline lookup yields CDR1 SGHRS and CDR2 YFSETQ. CDR3: CASSFPGSTDTQYF. The CDR3 DNA sequence: TGCGCCAGCAGCTTTCCGGGGAGCACAGATACGCAGTATTTT.

The rearrangement joins TRBV5-4 to TRBJ1-2, with D possibly being TRBD1 (6 bases). The CDR3 loop spans 14 amino acids. Looked up from germline, CDR1 is SGHNT and CDR2 is YYREEE (reference sequence). V was pared by 2 bases and J by 4 bases, with 12 bases between. The CDR3 DNA reads as TGTGCCAGCAGCTTTATACAGGGCCGCTATGGCTACACCTTC. Residues: CASSFIQGRYGYTF.